This T cell receptor (beta chain) is drawn from a study of shared clonotypes between healthy human individuals. Donors were Caucasian adults residing in Nashville, Tennessee, USA. Clones were read by immunoSEQ multiplex PCR, and TCRdb kept only the in-frame ones, dropping some. The sample has more than 1 million clones, approximately 80% seen once. V lost 2 bases and J 7 bases, leaving 15 bases between the germline ends. This CDR3 is 14 amino acids long. Germline V lookup: CDR1 SGHNT, CDR2 YYREEE (reference sequence). The rearrangement uses TRBV5-4 and TRBJ2-5; no clear D gene. The sequencing sample was made of memory CD4+ T cells from PBMCs. Subset in this sample: CD45RA-negative fraction. This sequence originates from a man aged 18 to 29 in good health. Some clones in this sample may be carry-over from other donors' samples. DNA of the CDR3: TGTGCCAGCAGCTTCATGGGCAGCTCGGGGACCCAGTACTTC. Translated, it gives CASSFMGSSGTQYF.